This T cell receptor beta chain was obtained from a study of blood T cell repertoires in COVID-19. Study-level background: Sources were T cells, B-cell-depleted T cells, or PBMCs; the material itself was cDNA or gDNA.

This CDR3 contains 16 residues. V was pared by 1 base and J by 4 bases, with 4 bases of the junction left unmatched. Germline CDR1 and CDR2: LGHNA and YNFKEQ. In the source study's methods: Cell counts per sample came from amplifying reference gene primers. Sequencing was performed with immunoSEQ multiplex PCR; in TCRdb, only in-frame clones are kept and a portion is missing. That table gives V, J and clone size, and the DNA gave D and trimming. The sample shows over 120,000 clones, approximately 89% of them seen only once. The chain uses TRBV4-2 and TRBJ2-2; TRBD1 aligns across 9 bases. Specimen: peripheral blood. This receptor was taken from a woman aged 50 to 60 with acute or convalescent COVID-19. The CDR3 spells CASSQGTGEITGELFF. Written as DNA, the CDR3 is TGTGCCAGCAGCCAAGGGACAGGGGAAATCACCGGGGAGCTGTTTTTT.